Presented here are 17 T cell receptor beta chains from one specimen sequenced in a study of early T cells in non-severe SARS-CoV-2 infection. TCRdb reanalysed the 5' RACE reads using MiXCR and keeps one entry per CDR3 protein. The sample consists of 30,000 or so distinct CDR3 sequences, 6.6% of them appearing once. Sequenced sample: whole blood. The source of these receptors is an adult who was a healthcare worker with PCR-confirmed SARS-CoV-2 infection or an uninfected control (not recorded which).

This clonotype was counted many times. This chain connects TRBV20-1 to TRBJ1-5, with 7 bases matching TRBD1. Looked up from germline, CDR1 is DFQATT and CDR2 is SNEGSKA (reference sequence). V lost 3 bases and J lost 3; bases outside the gene matches: 2. This CDR3 region has 13 residues. The CDR3 region is CSASGQDNQPQHF. Written as DNA, the CDR3 is TGCAGTGCTAGCGGACAGGACAATCAGCCCCAGCATTTT.

This clonotype was counted between two and nine times. The chain carries TRBV20-1 and TRBJ1-2, with TRBD1 identical over 7 bases. Germline values: CDR1 DFQATT, CDR2 SNEGSKA (reference sequence). The length of the CDR3 is 13 residues. J lost 6 bases, V lost 4 bases, and 8 bases had no gene match. The CDR3 DNA reads as TGCAGTGCTATCCCCACTGGGACAGATGGCTACACCTTC. It yields the protein CSAIPTGTDGYTF.

This clonotype showed up many times. V gene TRBV20-1 combines with J gene TRBJ2-1; 9 nucleotides match TRBD2. Germline V gene sequence: CDR1 DFQATT, CDR2 SNEGSKA (reference sequence). The length of the CDR3 is 17 residues. V gave up 2 bases and J gave up 1 base; unmatched junction bases: 9. CDR3 protein: CSARHGGGAISYNEQFF. The CDR3, as DNA: TGCAGTGCTAGACATGGCGGGGGGGCCATTTCCTACAATGAGCAGTTCTTC.

The chain joins TRBV6-1 to TRBJ2-7; D unresolved. Trimming left V 3 bases short and J 3 bases short, with 15 bases between. The CDR3 loop spans 15 amino acids. The V gene's germline CDR1 is MNHNS and CDR2 SASEGT. The CDR3 is CASSEPPPYIYEQYF. The DNA of the CDR3 is TGTGCCAGCAGTGAGCCGCCGCCCTATATCTACGAGCAGTACTTC.

This clonotype was detected ten times or more. The rearrangement joins TRBV20-1 to TRBJ1-6; D might be TRBD1 (5 bases). CDR3 length equals 15 residues. Between the trimmed V and J ends, which lost 0 bases and 9 bases, there was a span of 15 bases. The germline CDR1 and CDR2 sequences are DFQATT and SNEGSKA (reference sequence). The CDR3 DNA sequence: TGCAGTGCTAGAGAGAGGGGTGTACGGGGTTCACCCCTCCACTTT. Amino acids: CSARERGVRGSPLHF.

CDR3 DNA sequence: TGTGCCAGCAACCGACAGAGCAATCAGCCCCAGCATTTT. This codes for CASNRQSNQPQHF. This rearrangement joins TRBV2 to TRBJ1-5, with TRBD1 as a possible D gene (5 bases). CDR3 size: 13 residues. Trimming stripped 7 bases from V and 1 base from J, with 8 bases between. Germline values: CDR1 SNHLY, CDR2 FYNNEI.

This clonotype was seen repeatedly, ten times or more. The chain combines TRBV3-1 with TRBJ2-3; 7 bases agree with TRBD2. The germline gives CDR1 LGHDT, CDR2 YNNKEL (reference sequence). CDR3 length equals 13 residues. Trimming at V came to 8 bases and at J to 4 bases, leaving 6 bases not matched to a gene. In nucleotides, the CDR3 is TGTGCCAGCGGGGCCGCGGGGGCAGATACGCAGTATTTT. The encoded protein is CASGAAGADTQYF.

Notes on this clonotype: This clone may be a read error of a much larger clone one base away. The CDR3 reads CACSVRGHQPQHF. The CDR3 DNA reads TGTGCCTGCAGTGTCAGGGGGCATCAGCCCCAGCATTTT. The chain employs TRBV30 and TRBJ1-5, with 8 bases matching TRBD1. The CDR3 extends over 13 amino acids. Per the germline V gene, CDR1 is GTSNPN and CDR2 is SVGIG (reference sequence).

This clonotype was seen at least ten times. CDR3 coding DNA: TGTGCCATCAGGAGGACAGGGATCTACGAGCAGTACTTC. Encoded protein: CAIRRTGIYEQYF. The chain has TRBV10-3 and TRBJ2-7; 8 positions agree with TRBD1. The CDR3 totals 13 residues. Trimming removed 6 bases from V and 3 bases from J; junction bases left unmatched: 4. CDR1 is ENHRY and CDR2 is SYGVKD in the germline V gene.

Sample share makes this clonotype medium-sized. The chain recombines TRBV4-1 with TRBJ1-1, with D maybe TRBD1 (5 bases). The CDR3 is 14 residues long. Germline V gene sequence: CDR1 MGHRA, CDR2 YSYEKL. V was shortened by 6 bases and J by 2 bases, with 13 bases between the two germline ends. The CDR3 region is CASRPGTANTEAFF. DNA for the CDR3: TGCGCCAGCAGACCCGGGACGGCCAACACTGAAGCTTTCTTT.

This clonotype was counted only a few times. This chain uses TRBV6-6 with TRBJ2-5; D not certain. CDR3 size: 17 residues. Trimming removed 2 bases from V and 5 bases from J, with 21 bases in between. CDR1 is MNHNY and CDR2 is SVGAGI in the germline V gene (reference sequence). DNA for the CDR3: TGTGCCAGCAGTTACGAGGCAGGCAGACTTCTGGGGGAGACCCAGTACTTC. Its protein is CASSYEAGRLLGETQYF.

This clonotype has only a few counts. The chain recombines TRBV12-3 or TRBV12-4 with TRBJ1-1, with D possibly TRBD1 on 6 matching bases. With 5 bases removed from V and 4 bases from J, the gap between germline ends came to 17 bases. The CDR3 has 15 amino acids. The CDR3: CASSQLQGFGTEAFF. The CDR3 region has the DNA TGTGCCAGCAGTCAATTACAGGGTTTTGGCACTGAAGCTTTCTTT.

This clonotype was recorded many times. This chain uses TRBV7-2 with TRBJ1-1; D is undetermined. Per the germline V gene, CDR1 is SGHTA and CDR2 is FQGNSA. Trimming pared 5 bases from V and 3 bases from J, leaving 10 bases between. The CDR3 is 13 residues long. In nucleotides, the CDR3 is TGTGCCAGCAGCCGCGTTAGGGACACTGAAGCTTTCTTT. Its protein product is CASSRVRDTEAFF.

The chain recombines TRBV29-1 with TRBJ2-5; the D is unclear. V lost 1 base, J lost 5 bases, and 8 bases lay in between. Germline V gives CDR1 SQVTM, CDR2 ANQGSEA. The CDR3 totals 12 residues. CDR3 nucleotides: TGCAGCGTTGAAGGGCAGGACGAGACCCAGTACTTC. The encoded protein is CSVEGQDETQYF.

This clonotype was counted many times. The chain couples TRBV6-5 to TRBJ2-3; D ambiguous. Trimming shortened V by 4 bases and J by 0 bases, and 11 bases separated the two germline ends. This CDR3 comprises 15 residues. Germline V lookup: CDR1 MNHEY, CDR2 SVGAGI. CDR3 loop: CASSSPPASTDTQYF. The CDR3 region has the DNA TGTGCCAGCAGTTCCCCACCCGCTAGCACAGATACGCAGTATTTT.

This clonotype came up many times. The genes are TRBV29-1 and TRBJ2-2; D tentatively reads TRBD1 or TRBD2 (5 bases each). Germline loops: CDR1 SQVTM, CDR2 ANQGSEA. This CDR3 is built from 13 residues. V was trimmed by 4 bases and J by 4 bases, leaving 10 bases between them. CDR3 residues: CSVGDGLTGELFF. CDR3 coding DNA: TGCAGCGTTGGGGACGGGCTCACCGGGGAGCTGTTTTTT.

This clonotype was picked up many times. The gene calls are TRBV7-3 and TRBJ2-3, with D perhaps TRBD1 (7 bases). Looked up from germline, CDR1 is SGHTA and CDR2 is FQGTGA. This CDR3 is 13 amino acids long. The V end lost 6 bases, the J end lost 4 bases, and 11 bases lay between the germline ends. The CDR3 DNA follows: TGTGCCAGCAGTGGAGGGGGCGCAGATACGCAGTATTTT. This codes for CASSGGGADTQYF.